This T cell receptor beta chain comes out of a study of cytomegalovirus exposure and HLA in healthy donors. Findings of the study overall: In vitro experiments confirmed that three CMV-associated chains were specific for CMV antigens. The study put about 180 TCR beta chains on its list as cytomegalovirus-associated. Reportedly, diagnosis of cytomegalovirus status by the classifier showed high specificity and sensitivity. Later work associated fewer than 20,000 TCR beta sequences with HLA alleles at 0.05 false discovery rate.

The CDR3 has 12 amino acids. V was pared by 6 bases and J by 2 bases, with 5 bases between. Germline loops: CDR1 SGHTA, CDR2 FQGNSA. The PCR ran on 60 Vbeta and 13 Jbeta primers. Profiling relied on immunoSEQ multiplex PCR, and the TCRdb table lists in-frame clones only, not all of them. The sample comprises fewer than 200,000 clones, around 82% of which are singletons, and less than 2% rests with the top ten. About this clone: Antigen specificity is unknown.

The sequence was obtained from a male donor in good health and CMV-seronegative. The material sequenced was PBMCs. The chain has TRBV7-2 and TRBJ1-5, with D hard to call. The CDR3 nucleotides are TGTGCCAGCAGGGAGGGCAATCAGCCCCAGCATTTT. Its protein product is CASREGNQPQHF.